A selection of T cell receptor beta chains follows, all from one sample in a study of radiation and T cells in renal cell carcinoma. Profiling relied on immunoSEQ multiplex PCR, and the TCRdb table lists in-frame clones only, not all of them. The profile covers 40,000 to 60,000 clones, with about 83% appearing a single time and about 33% taken by the ten largest. Sequencing was performed on blood, taken from a patient whose treatment included radiotherapy and nephrectomy. These receptors were obtained from a woman between 70 and 85 years old with renal cell carcinoma. Each CDR3 is given with its conserved first and last residue. The D gene is left open where the match is weak. Size is omitted from some rows. Given values are once, few, many or a class for expanded clones.

cdr3_length	v_call	j_call	d_call	clone_size	cdr3_nt	cdr3_aa
12	TRBV19	TRBJ1-5	NA	few	TGTGCCAGCAATGACCGTTATCAGCCCCAGCATTTT	CASNDRYQPQHF
14	TRBV7-2	TRBJ2-3	NA	NA	TGTGCCAGCAGCTTTTCGCAGGGAGCAGATACGCAGTATTTT	CASSFSQGADTQYF
15	TRBV5-6	TRBJ1-5	NA	NA	TGTGCCAGCAGCTTGATGCGTAGGGAGAATCAGCCCCAGCATTTT	CASSLMRRENQPQHF
13	TRBV7-9	TRBJ2-1	NA	once	TGTGCCAGCAGCACAGGACGCTACAATGAGCAGTTCTTC	CASSTGRYNEQFF
13	TRBV25-1	TRBJ2-5	TRBD2	once	TGTGCCAGCACCAGCGGGGTCCAAGAGACCCAGTACTTC	CASTSGVQETQYF
15	TRBV7-3	TRBJ1-4	TRBD1	NA	TGTGCCAGCAGCCGTACAGGGGGCCCTAATGAAAAACTGTTTTTT	CASSRTGGPNEKLFF
14	TRBV4-1	TRBJ1-6	NA	few	TGCGCCAGCAGCGTCAGGACAGTTGAATCACCCCTCCACTTT	CASSVRTVESPLHF
13	TRBV5-1	TRBJ2-4	NA	NA	TGCGCCAGCAGCTTGGGCGGGCGAAACATTCAGTACTTC	CASSLGGRNIQYF
15	TRBV5-1	TRBJ1-1	TRBD1	once	TGCGCCAGCAGCTTGGTAGGGGGCTTAAACACTGAAGCTTTCTTT	CASSLVGGLNTEAFF
16	TRBV4-1	TRBJ1-4	NA	NA	TGCGCCAGCAGCCGACTACTGGGCCAGGTTAATGAAAAACTGTTTTTT	CASSRLLGQVNEKLFF
14	TRBV6-5	TRBJ1-1	NA	NA	TGTGCCAGCAGTAACAGGGTATTGAGCACTGAAGCTTTCTTT	CASSNRVLSTEAFF
13	TRBV27	TRBJ2-7	NA	few	TGTGCCAGCAGTTTTACTACCGCGGGGGAGCAGTACTTC	CASSFTTAGEQYF
15	TRBV7-9	TRBJ2-1	TRBD2	NA	TGTGCCAGCAGCTTAGTTAGCGGGGGAGTAAATGAGCAGTTCTTC	CASSLVSGGVNEQFF
11	TRBV20-1	TRBJ1-5	NA	NA	TGCAGTGCTAGTGGCAATCAGCCCCAGCATTTT	CSASGNQPQHF
14	TRBV6-5	TRBJ1-1	NA	NA	TGTGCCAGCACCCCAACGACGGCGAACACTGAAGCTTTCTTT	CASTPTTANTEAFF
12	TRBV18	TRBJ1-1	NA	NA	TGTGCCAGCTCACCGGTGGACACTGAAGCTTTCTTT	CASSPVDTEAFF
13	TRBV19	TRBJ2-1	NA	NA	TGTGCCAGTAGTATAGAAACTGGCGTTGAGCAGTTCTTC	CASSIETGVEQFF
12	TRBV19	TRBJ1-1	NA	NA	TGTGCCAGTAAGGGGCAGGGGCTGGAAGCTTTCTTT	CASKGQGLEAFF
15	TRBV2	TRBJ1-5	NA	NA	TGTGCCAGCAGTATCAACAGGGCCAGCAATCAGCCCCAGCATTTT	CASSINRASNQPQHF
14	TRBV14	TRBJ2-2	NA	NA	TGTGCCAGCAGCCCCAGGATTAACACCGGGGAGCTGTTTTTT	CASSPRINTGELFF
15	TRBV5-4	TRBJ1-3	NA	NA	TGTGCCAGCAGCTTGGCCGGGGGGTCTGGAAACACCATATATTTT	CASSLAGGSGNTIYF
11	TRBV5-6	TRBJ2-7	NA	NA	TGTGCCAGCAGCTTCCGTAACGAGCAGTACTTC	CASSFRNEQYF
15	TRBV5-4	TRBJ1-4	NA	NA	TGTGCCAGCAGCTTGTCAAAGTTTGGTAATGAAAAACTGTTTTTT	CASSLSKFGNEKLFF
12	TRBV5-1	TRBJ1-2	NA	NA	TGCGCCAGCAGCACAGGAACCTATGGCTACACCTTC	CASSTGTYGYTF
15	TRBV4-1	TRBJ2-1	NA	NA	TGCGCCAGCAGCCAAATCACCGGGGGGCGGAATGAGCAGTTCTTC	CASSQITGGRNEQFF
12	TRBV7-2	TRBJ1-1	TRBD1	NA	TGTGCCAGCAGCTTGGGACAGGGGGTTGTTTTCTTT	CASSLGQGVVFF
15	TRBV10-1	TRBJ2-5	NA	NA	TGCGCCCCCAACCCCCCGTCTAGCTTTTCAGAGACCCAGTACTTC	CAPNPPSSFSETQYF
11	TRBV5-6	TRBJ1-2	NA	few	TGTGCCAGCAGCTTGAGACTGCACTACACCTTC	CASSLRLHYTF